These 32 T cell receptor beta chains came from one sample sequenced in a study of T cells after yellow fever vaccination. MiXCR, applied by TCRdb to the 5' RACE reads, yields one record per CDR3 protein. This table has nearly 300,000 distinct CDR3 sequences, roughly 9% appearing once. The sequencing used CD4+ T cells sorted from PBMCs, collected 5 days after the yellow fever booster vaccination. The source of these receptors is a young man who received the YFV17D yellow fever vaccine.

The CDR3 sequence: CASSLVARSEQYV. The DNA of the CDR3 is TGTGCCAGCAGCTTAGTGGCGAGGTCCGAGCAGTACGTC. The chain has TRBV7-2 and TRBJ2-7; D is unresolved. Germline CDR1 reads SGHTA; CDR2 reads FQGNSA. The CDR3 is made up of 13 amino acids. V shed 1 base and J shed 6 bases, with 10 bases lying between them.

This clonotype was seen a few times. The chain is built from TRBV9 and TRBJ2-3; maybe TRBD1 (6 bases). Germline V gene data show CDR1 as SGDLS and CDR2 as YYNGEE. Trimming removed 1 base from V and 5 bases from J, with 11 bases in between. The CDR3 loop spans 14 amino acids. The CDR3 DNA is TGTGCCAGCAGCGTAAATACAGGGAAAGATACGCAGTATTTT. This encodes CASSVNTGKDTQYF.

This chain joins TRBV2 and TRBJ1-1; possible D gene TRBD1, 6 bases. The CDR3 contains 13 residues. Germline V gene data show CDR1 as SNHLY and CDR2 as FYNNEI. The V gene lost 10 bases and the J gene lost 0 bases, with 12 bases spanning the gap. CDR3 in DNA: TGTGCCATTATCACAGGGTTGAACACTGAAGCTTTCTTT. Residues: CAIITGLNTEAFF.

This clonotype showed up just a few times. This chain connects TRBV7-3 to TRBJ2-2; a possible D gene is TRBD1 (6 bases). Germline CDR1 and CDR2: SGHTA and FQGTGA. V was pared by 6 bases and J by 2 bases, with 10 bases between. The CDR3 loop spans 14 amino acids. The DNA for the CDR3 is TGTGCCAGCAGTGGGGACACCAACACCGGGGAGCTGTTTTTT. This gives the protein CASSGDTNTGELFF.

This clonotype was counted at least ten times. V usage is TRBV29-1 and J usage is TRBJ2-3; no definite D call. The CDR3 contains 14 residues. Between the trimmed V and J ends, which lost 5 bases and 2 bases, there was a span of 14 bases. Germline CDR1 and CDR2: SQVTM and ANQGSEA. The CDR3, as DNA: TGCAGCGTTATTACCCGACCGCTCACAGATACGCAGTATTTT. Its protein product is CSVITRPLTDTQYF.

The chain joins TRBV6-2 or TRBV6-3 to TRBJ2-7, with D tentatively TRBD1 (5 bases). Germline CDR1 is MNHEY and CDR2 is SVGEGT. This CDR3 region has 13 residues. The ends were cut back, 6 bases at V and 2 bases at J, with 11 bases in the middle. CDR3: CASRYTGTYEQYF. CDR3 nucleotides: TGTGCCAGCAGGTACACAGGCACCTACGAGCAGTACTTC.

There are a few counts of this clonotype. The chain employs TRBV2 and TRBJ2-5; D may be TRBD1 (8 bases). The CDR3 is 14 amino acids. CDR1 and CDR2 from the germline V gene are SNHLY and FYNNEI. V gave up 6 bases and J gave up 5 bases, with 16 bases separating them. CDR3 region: CASRDRGGGETQYF. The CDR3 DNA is TGTGCCAGCAGAGACAGGGGAGGGGGTGAGACCCAGTACTTC.

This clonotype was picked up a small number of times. As DNA, the CDR3 is TGTGCCAGCAGCCACCCTACTCGCGGGGATGGAGAGACCCAGTACTTC. Protein product: CASSHPTRGDGETQYF. V gene TRBV4-2 combines with J gene TRBJ2-5; a possible D gene is TRBD2 (6 bases). V was trimmed by 3 bases and J by 4 bases, leaving 18 bases between them. The CDR3 contains 16 residues. Germline lookup yields CDR1 LGHNA and CDR2 YNFKEQ.

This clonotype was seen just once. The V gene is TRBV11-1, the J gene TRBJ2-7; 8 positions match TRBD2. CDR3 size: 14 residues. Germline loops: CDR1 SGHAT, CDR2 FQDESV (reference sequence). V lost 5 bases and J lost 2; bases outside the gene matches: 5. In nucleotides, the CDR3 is TGTGCCAGCAGCCGGCGGGGGGACGCCTACGAGCAGTACGTC. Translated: CASSRRGDAYEQYV.

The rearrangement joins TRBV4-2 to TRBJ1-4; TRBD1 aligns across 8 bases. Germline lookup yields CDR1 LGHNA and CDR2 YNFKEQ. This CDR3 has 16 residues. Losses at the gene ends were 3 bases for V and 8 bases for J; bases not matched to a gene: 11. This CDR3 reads CASSQPSTGGSEKLFF. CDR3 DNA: TGTGCCAGCAGCCAGCCCTCCACAGGGGGATCGGAAAAACTGTTTTTT.

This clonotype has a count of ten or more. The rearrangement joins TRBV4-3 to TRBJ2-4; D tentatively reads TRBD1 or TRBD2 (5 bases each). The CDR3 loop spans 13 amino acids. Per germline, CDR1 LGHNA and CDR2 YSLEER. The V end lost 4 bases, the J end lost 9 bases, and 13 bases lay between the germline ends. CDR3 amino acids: CASSPEWGFIQYF. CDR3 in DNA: TGCGCCAGCAGCCCCGAATGGGGGTTCATTCAGTACTTC.

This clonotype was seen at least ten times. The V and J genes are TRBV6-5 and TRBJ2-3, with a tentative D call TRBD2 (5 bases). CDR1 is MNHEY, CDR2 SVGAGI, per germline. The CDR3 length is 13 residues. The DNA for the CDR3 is TGTGCTGGCCGGGGTGCTAGCACAGATACGCAGTATTTT. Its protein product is CAGRGASTDTQYF.

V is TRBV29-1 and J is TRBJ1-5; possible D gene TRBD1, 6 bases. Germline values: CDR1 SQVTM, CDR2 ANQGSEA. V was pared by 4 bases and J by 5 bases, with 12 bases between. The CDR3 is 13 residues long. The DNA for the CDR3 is TGCAGCGTTGCCCGGGAGGGGGATCAGCCCCAGCATTTT. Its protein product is CSVAREGDQPQHF. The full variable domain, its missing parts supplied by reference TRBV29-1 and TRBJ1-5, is SAVISQKPSRDICQRGTSLTIQCQVDSQVTMMFWYRQQPGQSLTLIATANQGSEATYESGFVIDKFPISRPNLTFSTLTVSNMSPEDSSIYLCSVAREGDQPQHFGDGTRLSIL.

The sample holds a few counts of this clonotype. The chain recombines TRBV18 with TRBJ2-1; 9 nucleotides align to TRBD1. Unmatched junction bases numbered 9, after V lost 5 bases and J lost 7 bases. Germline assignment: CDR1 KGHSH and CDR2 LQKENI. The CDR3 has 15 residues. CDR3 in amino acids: CASSSPGQGKNEQFF. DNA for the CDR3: TGTGCCAGCTCATCCCCGGGACAGGGCAAGAATGAGCAGTTCTTC. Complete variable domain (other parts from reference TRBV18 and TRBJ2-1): NAGVMQNPRHLVRRRGQEARLRCSPMKGHSHVYWYRQLPEEGLKFMVYLQKENIIDESGMPKERFSAEFPKEGPSILRIQQVVRGDSAAYFCASSSPGQGKNEQFFGPGTRLTVL.

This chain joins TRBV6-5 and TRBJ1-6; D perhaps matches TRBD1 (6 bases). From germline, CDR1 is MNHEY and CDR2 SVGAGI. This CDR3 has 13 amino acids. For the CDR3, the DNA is TGTGCAAGCGGGGGGCAGCTTAATTCACCCCTCCACTTT. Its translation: CASGGQLNSPLHF.

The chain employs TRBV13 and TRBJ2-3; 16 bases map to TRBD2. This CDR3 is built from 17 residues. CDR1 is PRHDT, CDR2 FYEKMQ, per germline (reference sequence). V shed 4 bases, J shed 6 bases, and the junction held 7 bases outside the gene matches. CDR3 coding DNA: TGTGCCAGCAGCTCACCGGGACTAGCGGGGGGGCTGGATACGCAGTATTTT. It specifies CASSSPGLAGGLDTQYF. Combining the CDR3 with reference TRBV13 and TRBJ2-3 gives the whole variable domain AAGVIQSPRHLIKEKRETATLKCYPIPRHDTVYWYQQGPGQDPQFLISFYEKMQSDKGSIPDRFSAQQFSDYHSELNMSSLELGDSALYFCASSSPGLAGGLDTQYFGPGTRLTVL.

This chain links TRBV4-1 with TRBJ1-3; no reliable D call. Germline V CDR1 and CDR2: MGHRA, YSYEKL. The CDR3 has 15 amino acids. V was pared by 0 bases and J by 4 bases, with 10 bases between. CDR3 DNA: TGCGCCAGCAGCCAAGATGAGGTTTTGGGAAACACCATATATTTT. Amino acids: CASSQDEVLGNTIYF.

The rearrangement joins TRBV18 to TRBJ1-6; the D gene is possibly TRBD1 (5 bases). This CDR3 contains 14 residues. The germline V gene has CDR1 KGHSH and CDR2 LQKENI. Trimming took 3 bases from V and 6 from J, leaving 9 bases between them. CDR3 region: CASSPVRGNSPLHF. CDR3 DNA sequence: TGTGCCAGCTCACCCGTGAGGGGTAATTCACCCCTCCACTTT.

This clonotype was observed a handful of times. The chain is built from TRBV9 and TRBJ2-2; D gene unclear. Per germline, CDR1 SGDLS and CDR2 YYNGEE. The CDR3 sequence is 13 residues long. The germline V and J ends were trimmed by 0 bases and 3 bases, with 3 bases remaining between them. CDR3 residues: CASSVDHTGELFF. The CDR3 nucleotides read TGTGCCAGCAGCGTAGACCACACCGGGGAGCTGTTTTTT.

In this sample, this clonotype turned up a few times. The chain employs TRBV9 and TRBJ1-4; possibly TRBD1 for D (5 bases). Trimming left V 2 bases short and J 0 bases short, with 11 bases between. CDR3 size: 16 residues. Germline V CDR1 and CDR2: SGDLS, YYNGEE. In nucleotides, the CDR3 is TGTGCCAGCAGCGTCCGAGGGGTAACAACTAATGAAAAACTGTTTTTT. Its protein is CASSVRGVTTNEKLFF.

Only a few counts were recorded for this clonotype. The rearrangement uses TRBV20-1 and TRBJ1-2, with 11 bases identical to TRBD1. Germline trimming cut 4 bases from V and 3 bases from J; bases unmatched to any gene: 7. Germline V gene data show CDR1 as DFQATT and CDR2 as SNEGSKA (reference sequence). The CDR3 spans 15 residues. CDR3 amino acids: CSAKDRGQFDYGYTF. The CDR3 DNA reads TGCAGTGCTAAGGACAGGGGGCAGTTCGACTATGGCTACACCTTC.

The CDR3 coding sequence is TGTGCCAGTAGTATAGATGGGCCCTCTCGACAGCCCCAGCATTTT. Protein sequence: CASSIDGPSRQPQHF. The rearrangement joins TRBV19 to TRBJ1-5; D is unresolved. V was trimmed by 0 bases and J by 7 bases, leaving 13 bases between them. Germline V CDR1 and CDR2: LNHDA, SQIVND (reference sequence). This CDR3 contains 15 residues. Together with reference TRBV19 and TRBJ1-5, the CDR3 gives the full variable domain: DGGITQSPKYLFRKEGQNVTLSCEQNLNHDAMYWYRQDPGQGLRLIYYSQIVNDFQKGDIAEGYSVSREKKESFPLTVTSAQKNPTAFYLCASSIDGPSRQPQHFGDGTRLSIL.

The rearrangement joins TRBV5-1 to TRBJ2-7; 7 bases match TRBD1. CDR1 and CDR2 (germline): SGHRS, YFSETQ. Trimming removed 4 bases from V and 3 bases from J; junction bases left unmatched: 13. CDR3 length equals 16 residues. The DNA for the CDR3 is TGCGCCAGCAGCCTTACCGGGACAGCAAATAGCTACGAGCAGTACTTC. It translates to CASSLTGTANSYEQYF.

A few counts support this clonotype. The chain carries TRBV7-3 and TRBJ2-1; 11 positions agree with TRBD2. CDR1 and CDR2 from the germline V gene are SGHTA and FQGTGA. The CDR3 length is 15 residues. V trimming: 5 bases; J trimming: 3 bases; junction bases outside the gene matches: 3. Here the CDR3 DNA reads TGTGCCAGCAGCCCGGGACTAGCGGTCTACAATGAGCAGTTCTTC. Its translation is CASSPGLAVYNEQFF.

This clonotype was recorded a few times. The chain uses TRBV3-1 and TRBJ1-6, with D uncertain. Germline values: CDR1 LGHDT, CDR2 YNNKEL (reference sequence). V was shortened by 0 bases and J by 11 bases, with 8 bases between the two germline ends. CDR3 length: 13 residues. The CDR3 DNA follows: TGTGCCAGCAGCCAAGATTACCGGACACCCCTCCACTTT. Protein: CASSQDYRTPLHF.

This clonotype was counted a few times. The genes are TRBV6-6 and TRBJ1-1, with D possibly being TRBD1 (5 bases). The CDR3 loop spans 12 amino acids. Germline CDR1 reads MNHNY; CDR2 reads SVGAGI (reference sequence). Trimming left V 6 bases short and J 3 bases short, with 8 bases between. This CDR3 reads CASSDSYTEAFF. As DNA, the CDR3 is TGTGCCAGCAGCGACAGTTACACTGAAGCTTTCTTT.

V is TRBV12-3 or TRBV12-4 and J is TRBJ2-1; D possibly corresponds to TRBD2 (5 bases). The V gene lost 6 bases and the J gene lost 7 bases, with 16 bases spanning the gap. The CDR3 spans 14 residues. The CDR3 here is CASSRGPAENEQFF. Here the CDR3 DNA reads TGTGCCAGCAGCCGAGGGCCGGCGGAAAATGAGCAGTTCTTC.

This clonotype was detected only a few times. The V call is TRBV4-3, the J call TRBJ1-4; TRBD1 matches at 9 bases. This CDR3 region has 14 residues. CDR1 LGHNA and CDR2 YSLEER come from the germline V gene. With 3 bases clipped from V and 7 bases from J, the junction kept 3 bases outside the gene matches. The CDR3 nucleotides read TGCGCCAGCAGCCACGACAGGGGGAGTGAAAAACTGTTTTTT. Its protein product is CASSHDRGSEKLFF.

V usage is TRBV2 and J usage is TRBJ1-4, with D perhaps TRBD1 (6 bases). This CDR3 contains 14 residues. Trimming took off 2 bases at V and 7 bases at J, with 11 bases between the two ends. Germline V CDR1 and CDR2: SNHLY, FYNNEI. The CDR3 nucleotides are TGTGCCAGCAGTGAACCGGGACACCCTGAAAAACTGTTTTTT. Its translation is CASSEPGHPEKLFF.

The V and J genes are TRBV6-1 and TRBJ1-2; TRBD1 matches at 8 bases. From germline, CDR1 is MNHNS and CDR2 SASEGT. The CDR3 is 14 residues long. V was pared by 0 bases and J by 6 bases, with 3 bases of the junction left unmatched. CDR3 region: CASSEADRVDGYTF. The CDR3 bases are TGTGCCAGCAGTGAAGCGGACAGGGTGGATGGCTACACCTTC.

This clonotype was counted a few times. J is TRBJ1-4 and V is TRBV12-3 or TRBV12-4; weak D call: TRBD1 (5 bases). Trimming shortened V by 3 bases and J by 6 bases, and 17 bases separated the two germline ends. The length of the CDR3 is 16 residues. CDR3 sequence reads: CASSLGGFGSYEKLFF. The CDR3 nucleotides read TGTGCCAGCAGTTTGGGGGGGTTCGGGTCGTATGAAAAACTGTTTTTT.

In DNA form, the CDR3 reads TGTGCCAGCAGGGGGGGGGGTCGTGGCTACACCTTC. It is translated as CASRGGGRGYTF. This sequence joins TRBV12-3 or TRBV12-4 and TRBJ1-2, with a tentative D call TRBD1 (5 bases). This CDR3 is 12 amino acids long. V lost 6 bases, J lost 7 bases, and 12 bases lay in between.